The entry below gives a single TCR beta chain sequence along with its context. Time point here: newly diagnosed GD, antithyroid drugs for less than 3 months. Extracted RNA from PBMCs served as the source of the TCR library. The data were taken from a study of regulatory T cells in long-lasting Graves disease. The CDR3 covers 14 residues. The germline gives CDR1 LGHNA, CDR2 YNFKEQ. Trimming shortened V by 7 bases and J by 1 base, and 13 bases separated the two germline ends. Construction of TCR beta libraries relied on iRepertoire HTBI primers and on Arm-PCR targeting CDR3 regions. From the multiplex PCR reads, TCRdb called clonotypes with MiXCR, one entry per CDR3 protein. Of about 520,000 distinct CDR3 sequences in the sample, 12% were seen once. The same data also contributed to another study, on T cells in Graves' hyperthyroidism and ophthalmopathy.

Sequences were derived from peripheral blood mononuclear cells (PBMCs), sampled at new diagnosis, from a patient treated with antithyroid drugs. The genes are TRBV4-2 and TRBJ1-1; weak D call: TRBD1 (5 bases). The sequence was obtained from a woman aged 25-40 years with Graves disease. The CDR3 DNA reads as TGTGCCAGCAAATACAGTGGGGCGAACACTGAAGCTTTCTTT. Its translation is CASKYSGANTEAFF.